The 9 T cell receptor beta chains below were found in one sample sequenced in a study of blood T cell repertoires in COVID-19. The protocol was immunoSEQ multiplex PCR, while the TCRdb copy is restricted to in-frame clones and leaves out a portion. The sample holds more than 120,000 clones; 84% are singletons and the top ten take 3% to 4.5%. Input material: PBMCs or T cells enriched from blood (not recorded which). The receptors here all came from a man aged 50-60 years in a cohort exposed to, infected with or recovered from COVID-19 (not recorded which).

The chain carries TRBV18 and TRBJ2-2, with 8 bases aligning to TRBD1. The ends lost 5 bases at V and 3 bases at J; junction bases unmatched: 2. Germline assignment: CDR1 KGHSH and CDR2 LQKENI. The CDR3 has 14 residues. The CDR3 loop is CASSAGGDTGELFF. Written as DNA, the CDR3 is TGTGCCAGCTCAGCAGGGGGCGACACCGGGGAGCTGTTTTTT.

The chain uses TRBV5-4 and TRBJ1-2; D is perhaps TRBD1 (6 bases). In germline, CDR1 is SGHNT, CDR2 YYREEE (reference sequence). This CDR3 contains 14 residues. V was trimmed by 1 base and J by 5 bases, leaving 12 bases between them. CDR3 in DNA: TGTGCCAGCAGCTTGCGGGGGGCAGGATATGGCTACACCTTC. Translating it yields CASSLRGAGYGYTF.

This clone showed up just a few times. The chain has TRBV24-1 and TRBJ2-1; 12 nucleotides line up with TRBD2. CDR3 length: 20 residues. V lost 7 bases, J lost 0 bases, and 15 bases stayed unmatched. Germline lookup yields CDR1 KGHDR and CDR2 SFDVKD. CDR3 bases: TGTGCCACCAGCAGTAACCCCGGGACTAGCGGGTCTAGCTCCTACAATGAGCAGTTCTTC. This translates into CATSSNPGTSGSSSYNEQFF.

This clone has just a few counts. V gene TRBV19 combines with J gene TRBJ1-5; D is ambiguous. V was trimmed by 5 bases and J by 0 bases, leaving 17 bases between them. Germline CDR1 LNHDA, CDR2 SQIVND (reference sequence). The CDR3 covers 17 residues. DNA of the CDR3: TGTGCCAGTAGTGGGCTGCGAGAGGGAACTAGCAATCAGCCCCAGCATTTT. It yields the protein CASSGLREGTSNQPQHF.

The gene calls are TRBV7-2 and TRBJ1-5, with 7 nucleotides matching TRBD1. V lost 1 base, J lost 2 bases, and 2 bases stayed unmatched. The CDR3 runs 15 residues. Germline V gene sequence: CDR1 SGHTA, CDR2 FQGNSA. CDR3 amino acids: CASSLEGGGNQPQHF. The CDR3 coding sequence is TGTGCCAGCAGCTTAGAAGGGGGCGGCAATCAGCCCCAGCATTTT. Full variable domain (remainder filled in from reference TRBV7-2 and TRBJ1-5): GAGVSQSPSNKVTEKGKDVELRCDPISGHTALYWYRQSLGQGLEFLIYFQGNSAPDKSGLPSDRFSAERTGGSVSTLTIQRTQQEDSAVYLCASSLEGGGNQPQHFGDGTRLSIL.

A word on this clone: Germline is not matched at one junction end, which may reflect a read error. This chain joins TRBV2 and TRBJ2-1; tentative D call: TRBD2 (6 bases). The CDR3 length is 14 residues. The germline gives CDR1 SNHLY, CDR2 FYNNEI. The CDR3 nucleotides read TGTGCCAGCAGTGATGGCGGGAATTCCGTCCGAGTGCTCTTC. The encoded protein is CASSDGGNSVRVLF.

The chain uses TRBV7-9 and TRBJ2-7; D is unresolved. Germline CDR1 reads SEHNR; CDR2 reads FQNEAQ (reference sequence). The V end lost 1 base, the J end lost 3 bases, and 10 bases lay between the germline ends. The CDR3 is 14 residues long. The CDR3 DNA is TGTGCCAGCAGCTTAGGGCAGGTCTACTACGAGCAGTACTTC. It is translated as CASSLGQVYYEQYF.

For the CDR3, the DNA is TGTGCCAGCAGCTTTTCAGGGGGCGGCAATCAGCCCCAGCATTTT. It encodes CASSFSGGGNQPQHF. This rearrangement joins TRBV5-8 to TRBJ1-5, with TRBD1 matching over 8 bases. V trimming: 2 bases; J trimming: 2 bases; junction bases outside the gene matches: 3. Germline V gives CDR1 SGHTS, CDR2 YDEGEE. The CDR3 spans 15 residues. Supplemented by reference TRBV5-8 and TRBJ1-5, the full variable domain reads EAGVTQSPTHLIKTRGQQATLRCSPISGHTSVYWYQQALGLGLQFLLWYDEGEERNRGNFPPRFSGRQFPNYSSELNVNALELEDSALYLCASSFSGGGNQPQHFGDGTRLSIL.

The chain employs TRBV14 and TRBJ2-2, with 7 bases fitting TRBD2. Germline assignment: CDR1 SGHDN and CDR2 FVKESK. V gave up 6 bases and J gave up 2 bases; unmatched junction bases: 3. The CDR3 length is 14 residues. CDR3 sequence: CASRSSGNTGELFF. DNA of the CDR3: TGTGCCAGCAGGTCTAGCGGCAACACCGGGGAGCTGTTTTTT. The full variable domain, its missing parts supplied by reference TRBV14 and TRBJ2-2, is EAGVTQFPSHSVIEKGQTVTLRCDPISGHDNLYWYRRVMGKEIKFLLHFVKESKQDESGMPNNRFLAERTGGTYSTLKVQPAELEDSGVYFCASRSSGNTGELFFGEGSRLTVL.